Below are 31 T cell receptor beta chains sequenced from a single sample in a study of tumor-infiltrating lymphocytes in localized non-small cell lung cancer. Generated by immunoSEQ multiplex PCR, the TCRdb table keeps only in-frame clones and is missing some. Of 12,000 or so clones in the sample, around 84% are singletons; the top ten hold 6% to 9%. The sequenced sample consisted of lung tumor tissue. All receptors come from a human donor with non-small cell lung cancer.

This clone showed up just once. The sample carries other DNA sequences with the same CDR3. CDR3: CASSIPGQGARQPQHF. The CDR3 DNA sequence: TGTGCCAGTAGTATTCCAGGACAGGGGGCCCGTCAGCCCCAGCATTTT. The chain has TRBV19 and TRBJ1-5; 11 positions agree with TRBD1. Losses at the gene ends were 3 bases for V and 6 bases for J; bases not matched to a gene: 7. The germline V gene has CDR1 LNHDA and CDR2 SQIVND (reference sequence). CDR3 size: 16 residues.

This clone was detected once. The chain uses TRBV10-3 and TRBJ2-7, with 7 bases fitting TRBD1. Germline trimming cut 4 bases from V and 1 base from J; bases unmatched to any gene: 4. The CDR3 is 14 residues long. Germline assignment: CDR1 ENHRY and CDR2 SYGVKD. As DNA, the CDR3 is TGTGCCATCAGTGGTACAGGGGTTTCCTACGAGCAGTACTTC. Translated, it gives CAISGTGVSYEQYF.

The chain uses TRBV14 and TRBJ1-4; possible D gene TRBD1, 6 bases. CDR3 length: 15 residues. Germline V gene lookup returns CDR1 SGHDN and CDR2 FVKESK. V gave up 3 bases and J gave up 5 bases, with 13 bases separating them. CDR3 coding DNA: TGTGCCAGCAGCCACTTACAGGGAAGGAATGAAAAACTGTTTTTT. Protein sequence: CASSHLQGRNEKLFF.

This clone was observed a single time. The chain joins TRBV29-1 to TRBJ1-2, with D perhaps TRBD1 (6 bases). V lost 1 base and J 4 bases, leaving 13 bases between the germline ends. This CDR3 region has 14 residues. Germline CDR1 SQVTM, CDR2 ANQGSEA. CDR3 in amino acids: CSVEVGGGFYGYTF. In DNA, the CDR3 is TGCAGCGTTGAAGTGGGGGGGGGCTTCTATGGCTACACCTTC.

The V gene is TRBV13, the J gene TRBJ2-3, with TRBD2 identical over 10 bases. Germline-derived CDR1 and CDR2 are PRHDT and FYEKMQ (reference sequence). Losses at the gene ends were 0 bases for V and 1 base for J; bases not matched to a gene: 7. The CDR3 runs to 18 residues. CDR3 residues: CASSLGSGGVTGTDTQYF. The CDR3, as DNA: TGTGCCAGCAGCTTAGGCAGCGGGGGGGTTACGGGCACAGATACGCAGTATTTT.

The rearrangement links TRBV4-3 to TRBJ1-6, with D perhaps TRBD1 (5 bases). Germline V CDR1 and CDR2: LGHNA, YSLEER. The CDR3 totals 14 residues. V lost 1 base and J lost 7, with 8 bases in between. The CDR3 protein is CASSQVWGNSPLHF. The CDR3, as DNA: TGCGCCAGCAGCCAAGTCTGGGGCAATTCACCCCTCCACTTT.

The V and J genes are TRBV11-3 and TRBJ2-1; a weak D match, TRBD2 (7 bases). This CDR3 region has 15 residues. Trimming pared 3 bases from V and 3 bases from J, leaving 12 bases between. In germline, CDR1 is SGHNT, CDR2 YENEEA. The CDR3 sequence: CASSLGGGGYNEQFF. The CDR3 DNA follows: TGTGCCAGCAGCTTGGGGGGAGGGGGCTACAATGAGCAGTTCTTC.

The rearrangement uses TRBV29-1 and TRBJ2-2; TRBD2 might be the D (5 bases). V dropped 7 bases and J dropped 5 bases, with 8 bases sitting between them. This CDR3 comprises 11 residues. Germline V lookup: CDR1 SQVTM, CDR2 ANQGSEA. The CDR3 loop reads CSGSETGELFF. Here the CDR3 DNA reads TGCAGCGGTAGCGAAACCGGGGAGCTGTTTTTT.

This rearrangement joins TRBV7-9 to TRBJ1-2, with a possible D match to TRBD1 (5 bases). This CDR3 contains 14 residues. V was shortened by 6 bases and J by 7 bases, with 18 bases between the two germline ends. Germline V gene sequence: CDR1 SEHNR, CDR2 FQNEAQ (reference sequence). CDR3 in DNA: TGTGCCAGCAGTCGCTCAGGGAAAGAAGTTGGCTACACCTTC. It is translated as CASSRSGKEVGYTF.

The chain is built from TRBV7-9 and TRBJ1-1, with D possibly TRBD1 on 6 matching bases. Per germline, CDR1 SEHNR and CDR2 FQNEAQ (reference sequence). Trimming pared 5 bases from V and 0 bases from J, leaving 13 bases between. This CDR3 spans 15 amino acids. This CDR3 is CASSLRGGMNTEAFF. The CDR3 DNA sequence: TGTGCCAGCAGCCTGAGGGGGGGAATGAACACTGAAGCTTTCTTT.

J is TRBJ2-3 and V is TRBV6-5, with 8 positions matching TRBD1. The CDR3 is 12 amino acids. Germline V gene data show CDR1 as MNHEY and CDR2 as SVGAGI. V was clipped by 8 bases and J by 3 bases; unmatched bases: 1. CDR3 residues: CASGQGTDTQYF. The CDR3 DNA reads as TGTGCCAGCGGACAGGGTACAGATACGCAGTATTTT.

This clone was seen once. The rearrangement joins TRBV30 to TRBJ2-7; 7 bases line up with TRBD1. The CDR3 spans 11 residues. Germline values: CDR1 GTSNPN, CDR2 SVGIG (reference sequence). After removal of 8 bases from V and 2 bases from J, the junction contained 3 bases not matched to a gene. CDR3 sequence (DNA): TGTGCCCAACAGGGGACCTACGAGCAGTACTTC. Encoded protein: CAQQGTYEQYF. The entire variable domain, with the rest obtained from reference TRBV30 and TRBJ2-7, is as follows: SQTIHQWPATLVQPVGSPLSLECTVEGTSNPNLYWYRQAAGRGLQLLFYSVGIGQISSEVPQNLSASRPQDRQFILSSKKLLLSDSGFYLCAQQGTYEQYFGPGTRLTVT.

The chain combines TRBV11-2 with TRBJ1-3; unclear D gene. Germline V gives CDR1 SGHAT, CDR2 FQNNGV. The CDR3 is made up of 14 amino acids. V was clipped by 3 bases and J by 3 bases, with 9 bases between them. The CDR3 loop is CASSLTKSGNTIYF. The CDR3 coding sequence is TGTGCCAGCAGCTTGACAAAAAGTGGAAACACCATATATTTT.

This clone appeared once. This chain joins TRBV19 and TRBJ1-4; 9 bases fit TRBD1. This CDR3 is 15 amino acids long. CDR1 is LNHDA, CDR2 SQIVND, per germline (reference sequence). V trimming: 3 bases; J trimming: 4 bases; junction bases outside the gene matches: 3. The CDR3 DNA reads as TGTGCCAGTAGTATCACAGGGGGCTTTAATGAAAAACTGTTTTTT. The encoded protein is CASSITGGFNEKLFF.

This chain's CDR3 is CASSGGLAPEAFF. DNA for the CDR3: TGCGCCAGCAGCGGGGGACTCGCGCCTGAAGCTTTCTTT. The J gene is TRBJ1-1, the V gene TRBV5-1; a possible D gene is TRBD1 (5 bases). The CDR3 length is 13 residues. Trimming took off 4 bases at V and 6 bases at J, with 13 bases between the two ends. The germline V gene encodes CDR1 SGHRS and CDR2 YFSETQ.

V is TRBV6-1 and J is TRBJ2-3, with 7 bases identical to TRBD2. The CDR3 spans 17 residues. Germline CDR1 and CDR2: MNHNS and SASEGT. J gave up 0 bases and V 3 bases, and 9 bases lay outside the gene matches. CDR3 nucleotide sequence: TGTGCCAGCAGTGACGTCCTTGGGCGGGGGAGCACAGATACGCAGTATTTT. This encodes CASSDVLGRGSTDTQYF.

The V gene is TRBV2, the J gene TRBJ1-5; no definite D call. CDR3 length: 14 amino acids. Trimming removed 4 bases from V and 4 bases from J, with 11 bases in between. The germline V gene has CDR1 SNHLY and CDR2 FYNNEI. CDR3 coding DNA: TGTGCCAGCAGTGGGGGAGGGTTTAATCAGCCCCAGCATTTT. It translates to CASSGGGFNQPQHF.

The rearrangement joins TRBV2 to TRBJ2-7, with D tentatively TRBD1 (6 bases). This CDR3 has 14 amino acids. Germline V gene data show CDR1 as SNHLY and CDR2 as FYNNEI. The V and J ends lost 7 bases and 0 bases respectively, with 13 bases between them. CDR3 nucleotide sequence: TGTGCCAGCATAGCCAGGGGTGTCTCCTACGAGCAGTACTTC. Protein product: CASIARGVSYEQYF. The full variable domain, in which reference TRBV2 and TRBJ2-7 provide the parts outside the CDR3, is EPEVTQTPSHQVTQMGQEVILRCVPISNHLYFYWYRQILGQKVEFLVSFYNNEISEKSEIFDDQFSVERPDGSNFTLKIRSTKLEDSAMYFCASIARGVSYEQYFGPGTRLTVT.

The CDR3 region has the DNA TGCGCCAGCAGCTTGGGGACCCCACGGACGGACACCATATATTTT. Amino acids: CASSLGTPRTDTIYF. The rearrangement uses TRBV5-1 and TRBJ1-3, with D hard to call. Looked up from germline, CDR1 is SGHRS and CDR2 is YFSETQ. Deletions cut 0 bases from V and 8 bases from J, with 15 bases between. CDR3 size: 15 residues.

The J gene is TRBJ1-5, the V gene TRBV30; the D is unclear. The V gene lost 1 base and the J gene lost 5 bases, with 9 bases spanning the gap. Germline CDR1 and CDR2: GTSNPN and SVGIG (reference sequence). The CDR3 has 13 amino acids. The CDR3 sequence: CAWSGGVDQPQHF. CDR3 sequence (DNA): TGTGCCTGGAGTGGGGGAGTGGATCAGCCCCAGCATTTT.

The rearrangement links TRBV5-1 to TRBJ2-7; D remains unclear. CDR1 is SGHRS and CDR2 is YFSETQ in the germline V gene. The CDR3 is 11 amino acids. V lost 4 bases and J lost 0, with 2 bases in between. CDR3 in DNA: TGCGCCAGCAGCCCCTCCTACGAGCAGTACTTC. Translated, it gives CASSPSYEQYF.

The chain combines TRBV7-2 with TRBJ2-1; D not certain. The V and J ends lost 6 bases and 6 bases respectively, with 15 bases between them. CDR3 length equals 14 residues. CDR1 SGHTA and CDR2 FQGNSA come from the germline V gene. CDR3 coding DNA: TGTGCCAGCAGTGTCCAATTACCCTCCAATGAGCAGTTCTTC. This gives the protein CASSVQLPSNEQFF.

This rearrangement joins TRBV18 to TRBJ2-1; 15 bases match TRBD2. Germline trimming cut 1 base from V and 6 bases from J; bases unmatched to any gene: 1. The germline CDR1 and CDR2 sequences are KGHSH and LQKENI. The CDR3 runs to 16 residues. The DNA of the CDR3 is TGTGCCAGCTCACCACAGGGACTAGCGGGAGGCAATGAGCAGTTCTTC. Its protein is CASSPQGLAGGNEQFF.

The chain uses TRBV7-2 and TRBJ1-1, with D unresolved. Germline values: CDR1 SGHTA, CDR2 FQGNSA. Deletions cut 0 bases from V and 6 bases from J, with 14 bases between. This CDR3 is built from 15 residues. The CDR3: CASSLATASHPEAFF. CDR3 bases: TGTGCCAGCAGCTTAGCCACAGCCTCCCATCCTGAAGCTTTCTTT. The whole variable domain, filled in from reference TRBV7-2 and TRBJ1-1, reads GAGVSQSPSNKVTEKGKDVELRCDPISGHTALYWYRQSLGQGLEFLIYFQGNSAPDKSGLPSDRFSAERTGGSVSTLTIQRTQQEDSAVYLCASSLATASHPEAFFGQGTRLTVV.

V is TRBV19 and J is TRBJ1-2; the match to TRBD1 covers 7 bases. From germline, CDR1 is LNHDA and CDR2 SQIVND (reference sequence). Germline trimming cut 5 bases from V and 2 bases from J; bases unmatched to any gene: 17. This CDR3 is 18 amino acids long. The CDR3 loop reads CASSGSSRDRALNYGYTF. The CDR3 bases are TGTGCCAGTAGTGGTTCCAGCCGAGACAGGGCCCTGAACTATGGCTACACCTTC.

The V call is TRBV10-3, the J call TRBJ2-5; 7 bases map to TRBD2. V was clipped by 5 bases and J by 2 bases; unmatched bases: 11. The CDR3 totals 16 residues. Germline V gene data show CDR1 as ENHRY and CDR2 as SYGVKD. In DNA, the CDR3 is TGTGCCATCAGTAGGGAAGGGAGGGGATTTCAAGAGACCCAGTACTTC. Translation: CAISREGRGFQETQYF.

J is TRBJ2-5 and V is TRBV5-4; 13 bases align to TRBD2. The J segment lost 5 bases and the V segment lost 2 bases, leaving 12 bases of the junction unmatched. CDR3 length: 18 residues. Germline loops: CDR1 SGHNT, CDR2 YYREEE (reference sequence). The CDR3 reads CASSLRKRGLAGRETQYF. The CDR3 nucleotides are TGTGCCAGCAGCTTAAGGAAACGGGGACTAGCGGGACGGGAGACCCAGTACTTC.

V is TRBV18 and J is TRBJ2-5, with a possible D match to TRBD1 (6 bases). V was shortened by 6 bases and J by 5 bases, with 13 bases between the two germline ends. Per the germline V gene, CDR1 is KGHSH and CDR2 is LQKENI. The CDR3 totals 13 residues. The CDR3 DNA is TGTGCCAGCTCCCCAGGGGAGCTGGAGACCCAGTACTTC. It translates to CASSPGELETQYF. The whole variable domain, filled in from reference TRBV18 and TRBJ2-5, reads NAGVMQNPRHLVRRRGQEARLRCSPMKGHSHVYWYRQLPEEGLKFMVYLQKENIIDESGMPKERFSAEFPKEGPSILRIQQVVRGDSAAYFCASSPGELETQYFGPGTRLLVL.

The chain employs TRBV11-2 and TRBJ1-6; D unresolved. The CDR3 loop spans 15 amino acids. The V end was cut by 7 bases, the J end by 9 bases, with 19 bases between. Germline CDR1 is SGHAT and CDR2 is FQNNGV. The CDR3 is CASTLPGPTASPLHF. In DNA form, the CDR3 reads TGTGCCAGCACCCTACCGGGCCCCACCGCTTCACCCCTCCACTTT.

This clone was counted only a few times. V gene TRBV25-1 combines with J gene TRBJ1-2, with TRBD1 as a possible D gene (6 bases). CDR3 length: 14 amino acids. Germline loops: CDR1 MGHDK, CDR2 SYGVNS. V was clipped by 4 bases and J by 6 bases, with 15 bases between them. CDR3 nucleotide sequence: TGTGCCAGCAGTGGCAGGGGCTTCGCGGATGGCTACACCTTC. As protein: CASSGRGFADGYTF.

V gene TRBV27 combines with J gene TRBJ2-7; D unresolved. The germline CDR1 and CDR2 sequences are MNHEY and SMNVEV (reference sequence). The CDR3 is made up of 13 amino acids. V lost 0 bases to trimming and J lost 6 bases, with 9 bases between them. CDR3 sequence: CASSLSGQTEQYF. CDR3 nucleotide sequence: TGTGCCAGCAGTTTATCTGGGCAGACCGAGCAGTACTTC.